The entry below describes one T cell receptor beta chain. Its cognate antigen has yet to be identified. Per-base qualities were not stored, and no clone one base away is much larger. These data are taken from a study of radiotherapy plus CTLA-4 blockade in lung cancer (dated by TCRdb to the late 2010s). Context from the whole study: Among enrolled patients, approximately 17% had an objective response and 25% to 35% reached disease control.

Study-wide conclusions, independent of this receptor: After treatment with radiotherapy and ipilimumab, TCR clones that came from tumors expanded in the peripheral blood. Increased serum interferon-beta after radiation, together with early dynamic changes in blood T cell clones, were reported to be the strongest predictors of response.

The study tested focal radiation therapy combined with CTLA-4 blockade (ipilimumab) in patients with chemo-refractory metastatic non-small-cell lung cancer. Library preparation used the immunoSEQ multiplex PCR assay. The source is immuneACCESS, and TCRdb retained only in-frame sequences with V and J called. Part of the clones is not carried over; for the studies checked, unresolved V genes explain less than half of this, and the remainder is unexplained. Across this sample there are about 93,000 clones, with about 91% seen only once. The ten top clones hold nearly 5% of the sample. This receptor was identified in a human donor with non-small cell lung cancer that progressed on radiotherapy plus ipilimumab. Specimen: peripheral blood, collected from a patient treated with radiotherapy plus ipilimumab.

The bases are TGCGCCAGCAGCCAAGACGCATCGGGGACAGCTAATGAAAAACTGTTTTTT. Translated, this is CASSQDASGTANEKLFF. The rearrangement combines TRBV4-1 with TRBJ1-4, with 7 junctional bases fitting TRBD1. There are 17 amino acids in the CDR3, from cysteine to phenylalanine inclusive. Left in the record is the CDR3 DNA by itself, 51 bases read in frame from the first base. Per the germline V gene, MGHRA is the CDR1 and YSYEKL is the CDR2. Germline trimming amounts to 0 bases on V and 3 bases on J, with 7 as the count of junction bases outside the gene matches.